This T cell receptor beta chain was retrieved from a study of blood T cell repertoires in COVID-19. Looking at the study overall: The cDNA or gDNA used as material had been derived from T cells, B-cell-depleted T cells, or PBMCs.

Germline V CDR1 and CDR2: SGHNT, YENEEA. J was trimmed by 5 bases and V by 4 bases; bases with no gene match: 8. This CDR3 has 16 residues. Measured with immunoSEQ multiplex PCR; TCRdb has only the in-frame clones, and not every one. Among approximately 470,000 clones listed, 87% were seen once. Which cohort a participant joined came from the clinical history participants gave. Sequenced material: PBMCs or T cells enriched from blood (not recorded which). The sequence came from a woman under 30 who had recovered from COVID-19. The J gene is TRBJ2-1, the V gene TRBV11-3; 10 bases map to TRBD2. The CDR3 sequence is CASSSTTSGSNNEQFF. CDR3 coding DNA: TGTGCCAGCAGCTCAACGACTAGCGGGTCTAACAATGAGCAGTTCTTC.